This T cell receptor beta chain is drawn from a study of T cell responses to AZD1222 COVID-19 vaccine. With regard to this clone: Its target is unknown.

CDR3 length: 21 amino acids. Per germline, CDR1 SGDLS and CDR2 YYNGEE. V lost 0 bases and J lost 4; bases outside the gene matches: 14. Overall study findings and caveats: Females made up more of the donors, who were largely white British, and clonal diversity may have come out too low. Without day 14 samples, only post-peak T cell repertoires were studied.

Here immunoSEQ multiplex PCR was the method, and the copy in TCRdb shows in-frame clones only, minus some. Here the sample spans approximately 79,000 clones, about 90% being singletons. The source of this sequence is an adult in good health. This material consisted of peripheral blood, taken on day 0 of AZD1222 vaccination. V usage is TRBV9 and J usage is TRBJ2-2, with TRBD2 matching 14 bases. The DNA of the CDR3 is TGTGCCAGCAGCGTAGATTTGGGGGGACTAGCGGGAGTGGGAAGCACCGGGGAGCTGTTTTTT. Translating gives CASSVDLGGLAGVGSTGELFF. Full variable domain (rest looked up from reference TRBV9 and TRBJ2-2): DSGVTQTPKHLITATGQRVTLRCSPRSGDLSVYWYQQSLDQGLQFLIQYYNGEERAKGNILERFSAQQFPDLHSELNLSSLELGDSALYFCASSVDLGGLAGVGSTGELFFGEGSRLTVL.